The entry below describes one TCR beta chain. This clonotype occurred a few times. Its specific antigen is unknown. Base-call qualities are not available, and no considerably larger clone is one nucleotide away. The library was produced with 5' RACE. TCRdb names Illumina HiSeq 2500 as the instrument used. The second PCR ran for about 6 to 12 cycles and used a J-beta primer mix along with a sample-barcoded 5' primer. A unique molecular identifier was introduced onto each TCR beta cDNA molecule by a template-switch 5' adaptor carrying 12 random nucleotides. Each sample yielded at least 3 million CDR3-containing paired-end reads. First-strand cDNA synthesis was performed from all RNA using the Mint cDNA synthesis kit, with priming by a TRBC-specific oligonucleotide. All cDNA was treated with uracil-DNA glycosylase and then went through a first 18-cycle PCR with the universal primers M1SS and BC2_uni_R. As for the original processing: Normalization of each sample was performed by random selection of 1 million high-quality reads, each carrying a distinct molecular identifier. Instead of being binned into consensus sequences, reads with shared molecular identifiers were discarded. MiTCR, run with a Q25 quality threshold and the strictest error-elimination algorithm, handled CDR3 identification, clonotype clustering and error correction. A nonparametric unseen species model with Euler transformation was used to estimate a lower bound on total TCR beta diversity. The public reads were reprocessed in TCRdb via fastp at Q25 and MiXCR, keeping in-frame beta chains. Rows with a matching CDR3 protein are joined into one entry that keeps the most common DNA and genes. The V and J calls shown here were made by TCRdb, not taken from the authors' results. The sample table records 1 million or so distinct CDR3 sequences; under 30% of these occur just once. Of the sample, approximately 0.7% falls within the top ten clones.

From its cysteine to its phenylalanine, the CDR3 spans 12 amino acids. The CDR3 DNA has 36 bases and is translated from base 1. Based on the germline V gene, the CDR1 and CDR2 sequences are SGHAT and FQNNGV. Between the V and J ends, shortened by 3 bases and 6 bases respectively, the junction contains 8 bases. This specimen belongs to a study of blood T cells in healthy people across ages (dated by TCRdb to about 2015). General notes on the study: Template switching captured roughly one uniquely barcoded TCR beta cDNA molecule per two T cells in model experiments. Using deep sequencing normalized with unique cDNA molecular identifiers, the study measured how TCR beta repertoire diversity changes with age. The donors were split into four age groups: young (average around 16 years), middle-aged (over 35), aged (around 67) and long-lived (82). Using the same blood draw, the study looked at two additional independent replicas of 1 million unique cDNA reads for two donors, one aged 18 to 30 and the other aged 80 or older.

Here is what the overall study found, with its caveats: Because donor CMV infection status was unknown, age-related changes in expanded clonotypes were potentially confounded. The percentage of naive T cells measured by flow cytometry correlated strongly with observed TCR beta diversity. Compared with the aged group, the long-lived group had more naive CD4+ T cells, fewer expanded clones and increased TCR diversity, a pattern suggesting age selection. Total diversity estimates from one million sequenced T cells were considered lower bounds and underestimates. Because profiling used bulk unsorted PBMCs, naive and antigen-experienced compartments could not be compared conclusively. As age increased, observed TCR beta diversity per million T cells dropped in a roughly linear way, and a significant reduction was already evident by age 40.

The donors were about 40 Caucasian individuals from Russia, aged roughly 6 to 100 years, who were systemically healthy. Each donor gave 8 to 10 milliliters of peripheral blood, collected into EDTA-treated Vacutainer tubes. Ficoll-Paque density-gradient centrifugation was used to isolate PBMCs, with at least 6.5 million per sample. Trizol reagent was used to extract total RNA from PBMCs, with at least 5.5 micrograms per sample. Naive CD45RAhigh/CD27high T cell percentages were measured by flow cytometry on a PBMC aliquot from every donor. Another study also made use of these data, one on T cells of mothers and their children. From that second study: Nine systemically healthy Caucasian individuals served as donors, namely three mothers together with their six children. cDNA synthesis consumed the entire amount of extracted RNA, loaded at roughly 1.5 ug RNA in each 15 ul reaction. In the second PCR, sample barcodes and 2-4 random nucleotides were introduced via the M1S primer. More than 8 million TCR beta CDR3 reads were obtained from each mother, and about 3 million reads were obtained from each child. Thymic selection similarly shapes TCR recombination output in related and unrelated pairs, with minor effect from inherited differences. Related mother-child pairs always showed normalized repertoire overlap that was slightly higher than in unrelated mother-child pairs, though the difference was never significant. Persistent microchimeric T cell clones were not detected, at a sensitivity of approximately 93 clones per million clonotypes. In the study, deep NGS was used to compare the TCR beta repertoires of mothers and children, and features distinguishing related mother-child pairs from unrelated individuals were sought. On average, the children were about 10 +/- 4 years old, while the mothers were around 42 +/- 4 years old. After adapters were ligated using NEBNext reagents, the libraries underwent 100+100 nt paired-end sequencing on an Illumina HiSeq 2000. To avoid cross-contamination, the mother libraries and the child libraries were prepared a month apart and sequenced in separate runs. Between roughly 500,000 and 2,300,000 distinct TCR beta clonotypes were identified per donor. Naive TCR beta clonotypes were estimated from low-frequency clonotypes matched to each donor's FACS-determined naive share, without sorting.

The sequence is built from TRBV11-2 and TRBJ2-5, with the D gene uncertain. The TCR originated in a girl aged 2-10 years in good health. The sample was blood. The sequence in DNA is TGTGCCAGCAGCTTTCTGGGAAAGACCCAGTACTTC. Translated, it reads CASSFLGKTQYF.